This TCR beta chain was identified in a study of blood T cell repertoires in COVID-19. Study-level information: Material from acute and convalescent COVID-19 was sourced from the United States, Italy and Spain. T cells, B-cell-depleted T cells, or PBMCs provided the cDNA or gDNA that served as material.

In the original workflow: Amplification of reference gene primers provided the estimated nucleated cell counts. TCRdb's table, derived via immunoSEQ multiplex PCR, lists solely in-frame clones and lacks some. V and J calls and clone size come straight from that table; D and trimming were deduced from the DNA. The sample lists around 70,000 clones, around nine tenths occurring once. Trimming removed 1 base from V and 0 bases from J, with 11 bases in between. From germline, CDR1 is LGHDT and CDR2 YNNKEL (reference sequence). The CDR3 consists of 16 residues. The TCR was taken from a human donor in a cohort sampled during active COVID-19. The sequencing sample was made of peripheral blood. This rearrangement joins TRBV3-1 (or the pseudogene TRBV3-2) to TRBJ2-3; D ambiguous. CDR3 sequence (DNA): TGTGCCAGCAGCCAAGGAACAGTCGTCAGCACAGATACGCAGTATTTT. This translates into CASSQGTVVSTDTQYF.